This is a list of T cell receptor beta chains from one sample in a study of T cell responses to AZD1222 COVID-19 vaccine. The assay was immunoSEQ multiplex PCR, and TCRdb's table has in-frame clones only and misses some. The sample consists of about 100,000 clones, approximately 84% of them appearing once. The input for sequencing was peripheral blood, taken on day 0 of AZD1222 vaccination. The receptors here all came from an adult in good health. CDR3s include the opening cysteine and the closing phenylalanine or tryptophan. A D gene is named only where the DNA matches it firmly. Expanded clones are given a class, and other clones once, few, many or no size at all.

-	TRBD2	TRBV19	TRBJ2-2	TGTGCCTCCTCATCCGGCCGGACTAGCGGGACCGGGGAGCTGTTTTTT	CASSSGRTSGTGELFF
once	-	TRBV5-4	TRBJ1-3	TGTGCCAGCAGCTTGGCCCCGGGCTTCGTTCCAGGAAACACCATATATTTT	CASSLAPGFVPGNTIYF
-	TRBD1	TRBV19	TRBJ1-2	TGTGCCAGTAGTAGTATGGCAGGGGGAGGTTCGAACTATGGCTACACCTTC	CASSSMAGGGSNYGYTF
once	TRBD2	TRBV18	TRBJ2-3	TGTGCCAGCTCACCAACCAGGACTAGCGGGAGAGAGGATACGCAGTATTTT	CASSPTRTSGREDTQYF
-	TRBD2	TRBV11-2	TRBJ2-3	TGTGCCAGCAGCTTAGATCGGGTAGCGGGGGGCACAGATACGCAGTATTTT	CASSLDRVAGGTDTQYF
-	TRBD1	TRBV7-9	TRBJ1-2	TGTGCCAGCAGCTTGGACAGGTTCTATGGCTACACCTTC	CASSLDRFYGYTF
-	-	TRBV24-1	TRBJ1-2	TGTGCCACCAGTGACCCCAGAGGGGACATCTATGGCTACACCTTC	CATSDPRGDIYGYTF
-	-	TRBV5-6	TRBJ1-1	TGTGCCAGCACCCGAGGCCCTGAAGCTTTCTTT	CASTRGPEAFF
-	-	TRBV7-9	TRBJ1-6	TGTGCCAGCAGCTTAGGACAGGCGTATTCACCCCTCCACTTT	CASSLGQAYSPLHF
-	-	TRBV2	TRBJ1-2	TGTGCCAGCAACCCGCGGGGCAGAGCTAACTATGGCTACACCTTC	CASNPRGRANYGYTF
once	-	TRBV21-1	TRBJ2-5	TGTGCCAGCAGCAAAGACAGGGGGGGGATCCAAGAGACCCAGTACTTC	CASSKDRGGIQETQYF
-	-	TRBV5-1	TRBJ2-3	TGCGCCAGCAGCTCTGGACAGGGAGGCGGGGGTCGCACAGATACGCAGTATTTT	CASSSGQGGGGRTDTQYF
-	TRBD1	TRBV4-3	TRBJ1-2	TGCGCCAGCAGCCAAGATGTCCAGGGGGACCGTGGCTACACCTTC	CASSQDVQGDRGYTF
-	-	TRBV5-4	TRBJ2-6	TGTGCCAGCAGCGGGCAGGGGTCGGGCTCTGGGGCCAACGTCCTGACTTTC	CASSGQGSGSGANVLTF
-	-	TRBV29-1	TRBJ1-1	TGCAGCGTTGGAGCCGGTGGACCGGGGAACACTGAAGCTTTCTTT	CSVGAGGPGNTEAFF
-	TRBD2	TRBV10-2	TRBJ2-1	TGCGCCAGCAAGGGTAGCGGGGGGGCTCGAACCTACAATGAGCAGTTCTTC	CASKGSGGARTYNEQFF
-	TRBD1	TRBV3-1/TRBV3-2	TRBJ2-7	TGTGCCAGCAGCCAAGGCTGGGTTACAGGGGGCGTCCCCTACGAGCAGTACTTC	CASSQGWVTGGVPYEQYF
-	TRBD1	TRBV6-5	TRBJ1-4	TGTGCCAGCAGTTACTCGAGTCAGGGGGAGGGAAAACTGTTTTTT	CASSYSSQGEGKLFF
-	-	TRBV6-1	TRBJ2-3	TGTGCCAGCAGTCAAGCGACGGCGGATACGCAGTATTTT	CASSQATADTQYF
-	TRBD2	TRBV7-7	TRBJ2-3	TGTGCCAGCAGCATGGGACTAGCGGGGACAGATACGCAGTATTTT	CASSMGLAGTDTQYF
-	-	TRBV9	TRBJ1-2	TGTGCCAGCAGCCCCGGGGGTGCTGGCTACACCTTC	CASSPGGAGYTF
-	-	TRBV3-1/TRBV3-2	TRBJ2-5	TGTGCCAGCGGATCCAGACTTTTCCAAGAGACCCAGTACTTC	CASGSRLFQETQYF
-	-	TRBV6-5	TRBJ2-3	TGTGCCAGCAGTTACCAGGGGAGGGCAGATACGCAGTATTTT	CASSYQGRADTQYF
-	-	TRBV4-3	TRBJ2-3	TGCGCCAGCAGCCAAGATGAAGGGGATACGCAGTATTTT	CASSQDEGDTQYF
-	-	TRBV27	TRBJ2-5	TGTGCCAGCAAGGAGTCCAAGGGGACCCAGTACTTC	CASKESKGTQYF
-	-	TRBV4-1	TRBJ2-5	TGCGCCAGCAGCCCCCCCCCAGACCGAGCCTACCTGCAAGAGACCCAGTACTTC	CASSPPPDRAYLQETQYF
-	TRBD1	TRBV4-2	TRBJ2-1	TGTGCCAGCAGCCAGGACAGGGTATCTTACAATGAGCAGTTCTTC	CASSQDRVSYNEQFF
-	-	TRBV14	TRBJ2-1	TGTGCCAGCAGCCAAGGGGGCGCGGCTGCTGAGCAGTTCTTC	CASSQGGAAAEQFF
-	TRBD1	TRBV7-9	TRBJ1-1	TGTGCCAGCAGCTCGGACAGGGGGCTAACTGAAGCTTTCTTT	CASSSDRGLTEAFF
-	-	TRBV6-5	TRBJ1-5	TGTGCCAGCAGTATACAGGGTGGCCTCAATCAGCCCCAGCATTTT	CASSIQGGLNQPQHF
-	-	TRBV10-1	TRBJ2-5	TGCGCCAGCACCTCCTTCAACGGCCCCGGAGAGACCCAGTACTTC	CASTSFNGPGETQYF
-	-	TRBV7-2	TRBJ1-1	TGTGCCAGCAGCTTAGCAGGGGGGGCCTCCACTGAAGCTTTCTTT	CASSLAGGASTEAFF
-	TRBD1	TRBV7-9	TRBJ1-5	TGTGCCAGCAGCCTGGGACAGGCCCTGAATCAGCCCCAGCATTTT	CASSLGQALNQPQHF
-	-	TRBV2	TRBJ1-1	TGTGCCAGCAGTGAAGGGGGGGGCCGGGAAACTGAAGCTTTCTTT	CASSEGGGRETEAFF
-	-	TRBV5-1	TRBJ2-3	TGCGCCAGCAGCTCGAGGGGGGATACGCAGTATTTT	CASSSRGDTQYF
-	TRBD1	TRBV5-1	TRBJ1-5	TGCGCCAGCAGCTTGGGCTCGGACAGGGCGAATCAGCCCCAGCATTTT	CASSLGSDRANQPQHF
-	TRBD1	TRBV7-2	TRBJ1-2	TGTGCCAGCAGCTTAGACCGGGACAGGAGTTATGGCTACACCTTC	CASSLDRDRSYGYTF
-	-	TRBV11-3	TRBJ1-3	TGTGCCAGCAGCTTAGAAATACTCTCTGGAAACACCATATATTTT	CASSLEILSGNTIYF
-	TRBD1	TRBV9	TRBJ2-1	TGTGCCAGCAGCCCACAGGGGTACAATGAGCAGTTCTTC	CASSPQGYNEQFF
-	TRBD1	TRBV7-3	TRBJ1-2	TGTGCCAGCAGATCCGACAGGGGCGCTTACACCTTC	CASRSDRGAYTF
few	-	TRBV5-1	TRBJ2-7	TGCGCCAGCAGCTTGGTGGCGGGGGCCGCCTACGAGCAGTACTTC	CASSLVAGAAYEQYF
few	TRBD1	TRBV30	TRBJ2-3	TGTGCCTCAGGACCAGGGGGCTTCACAGATACGCAGTATTTT	CASGPGGFTDTQYF
-	TRBD1	TRBV14	TRBJ2-7	TGTGCCAGCAGCCACCGGGACAGTTGGTCCGAGCAGTACTTC	CASSHRDSWSEQYF
-	TRBD2	TRBV6-4	TRBJ2-5	TGTGCCAGCAGTGGGACTAGCGAGAACCAAGAGACCCAGTACTTC	CASSGTSENQETQYF
-	TRBD2	TRBV7-2	TRBJ2-3	TGTGCCAGCAGCTTAGCTGGGACTAGATCCACAGATACGCAGTATTTT	CASSLAGTRSTDTQYF
-	-	TRBV2	TRBJ2-1	TGTGCCAGCATCCTCGACAGGCAGGGCTACAATGAGCAGTTCTTC	CASILDRQGYNEQFF
once	-	TRBV7-9	TRBJ1-1	TGTGCCAGCAGCTTCAAACTCAACACTGAAGCTTTCTTT	CASSFKLNTEAFF
-	-	TRBV19	TRBJ1-1	TGTGCCAGCCGGGACCCCAAGGAGGGGGCTTTCTTT	CASRDPKEGAFF
once	-	TRBV10-1	TRBJ1-1	TGCGCCAGCAGTGCGACGGCAGGAACTGAAGCTTTCTTT	CASSATAGTEAFF
few	-	TRBV5-1	TRBJ1-1	TGCGCCAGCAGCTTGGAAGGGGCGTACACTGAAGCTTTCTTT	CASSLEGAYTEAFF
-	-	TRBV4-2	TRBJ2-5	TGTGCCAGCAGCGGAAGAGGGTTGAGGGGCGAGACCCAGTACTTC	CASSGRGLRGETQYF
-	TRBD2	TRBV7-7	TRBJ2-3	TGTGCTAGCAGCCATGGGACTAGCCCAGATACGCAGTATTTT	CASSHGTSPDTQYF
few	-	TRBV10-2	TRBJ2-5	TGCGCCAGCAGTGAAGTCGGGTTAGCGTTGGAGACCCAGTACTTC	CASSEVGLALETQYF
-	-	TRBV5-1	TRBJ2-5	TGCGCCAGCAGCTTGATGGAAATTGATGGAGAGACCCAGTACTTC	CASSLMEIDGETQYF